This T cell receptor (beta chain) was captured by sequencing in a study of blood T cells in healthy people across ages. The use of a sample-barcoded 5' primer and a J-beta primer mix characterized a second PCR of 7 to 11 cycles. Each cDNA molecule, via a template-switch adaptor with 12 random nucleotides, was tagged. TCRdb fed the 5' RACE reads into MiXCR, producing one record per CDR3 protein. The sample holds about 1.7 million distinct CDR3 sequences; roughly 27% are singletons and the top ten take roughly 8%. Study conclusions and caveats: Diversity estimates from one million T cells were considered underestimates. When set beside aged donors, long-lived donors presented more naive CD4+ cells and higher diversity.

The CDR3 sequence is 13 residues long. This clonotype has more than one count but fewer than ten. Its antigen is undetermined. The receptor was derived from a woman between 25 and 40 years old in good health. The gene calls are TRBV21-1 and TRBJ1-2. TRBV21-1 is a listed pseudogene. Material: blood. CDR3 loop: CASSKVITYGYTF. Here the CDR3 DNA reads TGTGCCAGCAGCAAAGTAATCACCTATGGCTACACCTTC.